These T cell receptor beta chains were read from a single sample in a study of blood T cells in healthy people across ages. In TCRdb, the 5' RACE reads were re-called with MiXCR into one record per CDR3 protein. The table includes around 1.1 million distinct CDR3 sequences, more than 30% detected once. Sequencing used blood. These receptors were collected from a man younger than 35 in good health. Both conserved end residues are part of each CDR3. Fields, in order: clone size, J gene, D gene, V gene, CDR3 DNA, CDR3 protein. The D gene is left open where the match is weak. Not all rows give a size; the values are once, few, many and, for expanded clones, a class.

. TRBJ2-1 . TRBV5-1 TGCGCCTCCACCCAGGGGCTCGGCAATGAGCAGTTCTTC CASTQGLGNEQFF
few TRBJ1-4 . TRBV29-1 TGCAGCCCTCGGGCAGGGGAGGAAAAACTGTTTTTT CSPRAGEEKLFF
once TRBJ2-5 . TRBV18 TGTGCCAGCTCCCACAGGGTTGACCAAGAGACCCAGTACTTC CASSHRVDQETQYF
. TRBJ2-1 . TRBV6-2/TRBV6-3 TGTGCCAGCAGTTACTCGATAGCGACTACATCGGAACCCTACAATGAGCAGTTCTTC CASSYSIATTSEPYNEQFF
. TRBJ1-5 . TRBV27 TGTGCCAGCAGAAGTGGGGCCCAGCCCCAGCATTTT CASRSGAQPQHF
. TRBJ2-3 . TRBV10-3 TGTGCCATCAGTGGGGGGACCGATCATATCTACACAGATACGCAGTATTTT CAISGGTDHIYTDTQYF
. TRBJ1-5 . TRBV4-2 TGTGCCAGCAGCCAATCGTACGGGGGTAGGGAGCCCCAGCATTTT CASSQSYGGREPQHF
once TRBJ1-1 . TRBV12-3/TRBV12-4 TGTGCCAGCAGTCAACCCAGGAACACTGAAGCTTTCTTT CASSQPRNTEAFF
. TRBJ2-2 TRBD2 TRBV20-1 TGCAGTGCTCCTACTAGCGGGGGTGACGGGGAGCTGTTTTTT CSAPTSGGDGELFF
few TRBJ2-3 . TRBV2 TGTGCCAGCAGTGAAGGGGTCCTGAGCACAGATACGCAGTATTTT CASSEGVLSTDTQYF
many TRBJ2-1 TRBD1 TRBV9 TGTGCCAGCAGCGTAGGGACAGGCAGATACAATGAGCAGTTCTTC CASSVGTGRYNEQFF
few TRBJ2-7 . TRBV12-3/TRBV12-4 TGTGCCAGCAGTTTGGCGGCTACTTCCTACGAGCAGTACTTC CASSLAATSYEQYF
. TRBJ2-3 . TRBV7-2 TGTGCCAGCAGCTTAAACCCCCCAGGGGGCACAGATACGCAGTATTTT CASSLNPPGGTDTQYF
. TRBJ2-7 TRBD2 TRBV27 TGTGCCAGCAGTAAGGGTTCTAGCGGGGACCCCTACGAGCAGTACTTC CASSKGSSGDPYEQYF
. TRBJ1-1 . TRBV10-3 TGTGCCATCAGTGAAGAGGCAGGAGGAAACACTGAAGTTTTCTTT CAISEEAGGNTEVFF
. TRBJ2-7 TRBD1 TRBV15 TGTGCCACCAGCAGAGAAGGACAGGGTCTCTACAATGAGCAGTACTTC CATSREGQGLYNEQYF
few TRBJ1-6 . TRBV6-5 TGTGCCAGCAGTTACAAGAATAATTCACCCCTCCACTTT CASSYKNNSPLHF
. TRBJ1-1 . TRBV27 TGTGCCAGCAGTTTTGTCAGTACAAGGTCCACTGAAGCTTTCTTT CASSFVSTRSTEAFF
few TRBJ1-4 TRBD1 TRBV7-9 TGTGCCAGCAGCTCTTATACAGGGGTGACTGAAAAACTGTTTTTT CASSSYTGVTEKLFF
few TRBJ1-5 . TRBV4-2 TGTGCCAGCAGCCAAGATTCCGGGTATCAGCCCCAGCATTTT CASSQDSGYQPQHF
few TRBJ2-1 . TRBV2 TGTGCCAGCACGGGGGCGAGCTCCTACAATGAGCAGTTCTTC CASTGASSYNEQFF
few TRBJ2-3 TRBD2 TRBV20-1 TGCAGTGCACCAACCCCAGGACTAGAAGCAGATACGCAGTATTTT CSAPTPGLEADTQYF
. TRBJ2-6 TRBD2 TRBV9 TGTGCCAGCAGCGTAAGGACTAGCGGCTCTGGGGCCAACGTCCTGACTTTC CASSVRTSGSGANVLTF
. TRBJ1-1 . TRBV12-3/TRBV12-4 TGTGCCAGCAGCCCAGGGGTGGCGAACACTGAAGCTTTCTTT CASSPGVANTEAFF
few TRBJ1-2 TRBD1 TRBV10-3 TGTGCCATCAGAGGACAGGGCCCCTATGGCTACACCTTC CAIRGQGPYGYTF
few TRBJ2-3 TRBD2 TRBV7-2 TGTGCCAGCAGCGCGAGGACTAGCGGCCCCCCCACGAATACGCAGTATTTT CASSARTSGPPTNTQYF
once TRBJ1-1 . TRBV28 TGTGCCAGCACCCCCTGGTCGGCCCAAGAGGGCTGGAGTGAAGCTTTCTTT CASTPWSAQEGWSEAFF
once TRBJ2-7 TRBD1 TRBV5-8 TGTGCCAGCAGATATACAGGGGGCCCTTACGAGCAGTACTTC CASRYTGGPYEQYF
many TRBJ2-1 TRBD2 TRBV20-1 TGCAGTGCTGCTAGCGGGGTAGGCAATGAGCAGTTCTTC CSAASGVGNEQFF
many TRBJ2-5 . TRBV6-1 TGTGCCAGCAGTCAAGCTGGGTACCAAGAGACCCAGTACTTC CASSQAGYQETQYF
. TRBJ2-7 . TRBV20-1 TGCAGTGCTAGAGAGGAAGCCTCTACGTACTTC CSAREEASTYF
. TRBJ2-4 . TRBV15 TGTGCCACCAGCAGAGATCGGGGGCGGAAAAACATTCAGTACTTC CATSRDRGRKNIQYF
few TRBJ2-1 TRBD2 TRBV4-1 TGCGCCAGCAGCCACTTCGGGACTAGCGGCAACAATGAGCAGTTCTTC CASSHFGTSGNNEQFF
few TRBJ2-5 TRBD1 TRBV25-1 TGTGCCAGCAGCGAAGACAGGGAACTAGAGACCCAGTACTTC CASSEDRELETQYF
. TRBJ2-7 . TRBV27 TGTGCCAGCAGTTCTAATTCCAACGAGCAGTACTTC CASSSNSNEQYF
few TRBJ1-2 TRBD1 TRBV28 TGTGCCGCGGGGGACAGGGGGTTCGGCTACACCTTC CAAGDRGFGYTF
few TRBJ2-1 TRBD2 TRBV9 TGTGCCAGCGGACGGACTAGCGACTACAATGAGCAGTTCTTC CASGRTSDYNEQFF
few TRBJ2-2 TRBD1 TRBV5-5 TGTGCCAGCAGTTTAAGACAGGGAAGGGCCGGGGAGCTGTTTTTT CASSLRQGRAGELFF
. TRBJ2-1 TRBD2 TRBV12-3/TRBV12-4 TGTGCCAGCAAAGCGGGGGCCTCCTACAATGAGCAGTTCTTC CASKAGASYNEQFF
few TRBJ1-2 . TRBV7-2 TGTGCCAGCAGCTTAGTTTGGAATACGAGGAAATATGGCTACACCTTC CASSLVWNTRKYGYTF
. TRBJ1-2 . TRBV2 TGTGCCAGCAGTGAAAGAGGGATGGGTGGCTACACCTTC CASSERGMGGYTF
. TRBJ2-3 . TRBV2 TGTGCCAGCAGTCACGAGGGGATCCGCACAGATACGCAGTATTTT CASSHEGIRTDTQYF
. TRBJ1-1 . TRBV14 TGTGCCTCAAGCGGGGGTTATACTGAAGCTTTCTTT CASSGGYTEAFF
few TRBJ1-3 TRBD1 TRBV4-3 TGCGCCAGCAGCCCACAATCGACAGGGTGGGTTGGAAACACCATATATTTT CASSPQSTGWVGNTIYF
few TRBJ2-6 TRBD2 TRBV2 TGTGCCAGCAGCGGGACTAGCGGGATTCTGAGCTCTGGGGCCAACGTCCTGACTTTC CASSGTSGILSSGANVLTF
few TRBJ1-5 TRBD1 TRBV7-9 TGTGCCAGCAGCCCCGAGGGGGCTATGCAGCCCCAGCATTTT CASSPEGAMQPQHF
few TRBJ2-5 TRBD1 TRBV15 TGTGCCACCAGCAAGACAGGGGTTCAGGAGACCCAGTACTTC CATSKTGVQETQYF
. TRBJ1-1 . TRBV20-1 TGCAGTGCCGATCAACAGGGTGACACTGAAGCTTTCTTT CSADQQGDTEAFF
. TRBJ2-7 . TRBV6-2/TRBV6-3 TGTGCCAGCAGTTACTCGATACAGGGTCGTGTTCCCTCCTACGAGCAGTACTTC CASSYSIQGRVPSYEQYF
. TRBJ1-2 . TRBV6-1 TGTGCCAGCAACGATCCGGGACATTCTTGGGAGGTTACTAACTATGGCTACACCTTC CASNDPGHSWEVTNYGYTF
. TRBJ2-5 . TRBV3-1 TGTGCCAGCAGCCAAGATGACCGAGACGATCGGTACTTC CASSQDDRDDRYF
few TRBJ2-5 . TRBV5-5 TGTGCCAGCAGCCCAGGGGTACAGGCCGAGACCCAGTACTTC CASSPGVQAETQYF